Listed below are T cell receptor beta chains from one sample, sequenced in a study of blood T cell repertoires in COVID-19. TCRdb keeps only in-frame clones here, not all; method: immunoSEQ multiplex PCR. The table has roughly 330,000 clones, 65% to 90% seen once; the top ten hold roughly 10%. Sequenced material: PBMCs or T cells enriched from blood (not recorded which). The receptors were sampled from a woman aged 18-30 years who had recovered from COVID-19. Each CDR3 is given with its conserved first and last residue. Fields, in order: V gene, J gene, D gene, CDR3 length, clone size, CDR3 DNA, CDR3 protein. D genes are given only for firm matches. Clone sizes are given selectively: once, few, many, or a class where the clone is expanded.

v_call: TRBV24-1
j_call: TRBJ2-5
d_call: NA
cdr3_length: 15
clone_size: NA
cdr3_nt: TGTGCCACCAGTGATTTGAGGCAGGGTGGGGAGACCCAGTACTTC
cdr3_aa: CATSDLRQGGETQYF

v_call: TRBV4-1
j_call: TRBJ1-4
d_call: TRBD1
cdr3_length: 18
clone_size: NA
cdr3_nt: TGCGCCAGCAGCCCCGGGACAGGGGGCAGTTTAGCTAATGAAAAACTGTTTTTT
cdr3_aa: CASSPGTGGSLANEKLFF

v_call: TRBV9
j_call: TRBJ2-4
d_call: TRBD2
cdr3_length: 16
clone_size: NA
cdr3_nt: TGTGCCAGCAGCGTAAACCCTGGCGGGAGTAAAAACATTCAGTACTTC
cdr3_aa: CASSVNPGGSKNIQYF

v_call: TRBV20-1
j_call: TRBJ1-1
d_call: NA
cdr3_length: 15
clone_size: few
cdr3_nt: TGCAGTGCTAGTTTGGGGCGGCTAATGAACACTGAAGCTTTCTTT
cdr3_aa: CSASLGRLMNTEAFF

v_call: TRBV27
j_call: TRBJ1-2
d_call: TRBD1
cdr3_length: 16
clone_size: NA
cdr3_nt: TGTGCCAGCAGTTTATCCGGGACAGGGGGCGCGGAGGGCTACACCTTC
cdr3_aa: CASSLSGTGGAEGYTF

v_call: TRBV19
j_call: TRBJ2-1
d_call: NA
cdr3_length: 14
clone_size: once
cdr3_nt: TGTGCCAGTAGTATAGTTTCTGGAGCGGGTGAGCAGTTCTTC
cdr3_aa: CASSIVSGAGEQFF

v_call: TRBV9
j_call: TRBJ1-3
d_call: TRBD1
cdr3_length: 14
clone_size: NA
cdr3_nt: TGTGCCAGCAGCGTCATGACAGGGGCAAACACCATATATTTT
cdr3_aa: CASSVMTGANTIYF

v_call: TRBV7-8
j_call: TRBJ1-6
d_call: NA
cdr3_length: 14
clone_size: NA
cdr3_nt: TGTGCCAGCAGCCCGGACAGCACTCATTCACCCCTCCACTTT
cdr3_aa: CASSPDSTHSPLHF

v_call: TRBV2
j_call: TRBJ1-3
d_call: NA
cdr3_length: 13
clone_size: NA
cdr3_nt: TGTGCCAGCTTCCGGACAGCGGGAAACACCATATATTTT
cdr3_aa: CASFRTAGNTIYF

v_call: TRBV3-1/TRBV3-2
j_call: TRBJ2-1
d_call: NA
cdr3_length: 15
clone_size: NA
cdr3_nt: TGTGCCAGCAGCCATTTTGGGCCTACGGGGAATGAGCAGTTCTTC
cdr3_aa: CASSHFGPTGNEQFF